This T cell receptor beta chain was recovered during a study of blood T cells in healthy people across ages. The germline V gene encodes CDR1 GTSNPN and CDR2 SVGIG (reference sequence). The CDR3 is 12 amino acids. V was clipped by 4 bases and J by 3 bases; unmatched bases: 3. Points from the study as a whole: While age rose, TCR beta diversity per million T cells dropped in a roughly linear way. When set beside aged donors, long-lived donors presented more naive CD4+ cells and higher diversity. Conclusively comparing naive with antigen-experienced cells was impossible with unsorted PBMCs.

Investigators took roughly 9.5 milliliters of peripheral blood from every donor. A sample-barcoded 5' primer and a J-beta primer mix were used in a second PCR of about 7 to 12 cycles. MiXCR, run by TCRdb on the 5' RACE reads, gives a single entry per CDR3 protein. The data hold 800,000 or so distinct CDR3 sequences, with approximately 65% observed a single time. As concerns this clonotype: What it recognizes is unknown.

The chain combines TRBV30 with TRBJ2-7; 7 bases line up with TRBD1. The clonotype comes from a man aged 30 to 45 in good health. The source material was blood. The CDR3 bases are TGTGCCTGGACCGACAGGGTCTACGAGCAGTACTTC. It codes for CAWTDRVYEQYF.